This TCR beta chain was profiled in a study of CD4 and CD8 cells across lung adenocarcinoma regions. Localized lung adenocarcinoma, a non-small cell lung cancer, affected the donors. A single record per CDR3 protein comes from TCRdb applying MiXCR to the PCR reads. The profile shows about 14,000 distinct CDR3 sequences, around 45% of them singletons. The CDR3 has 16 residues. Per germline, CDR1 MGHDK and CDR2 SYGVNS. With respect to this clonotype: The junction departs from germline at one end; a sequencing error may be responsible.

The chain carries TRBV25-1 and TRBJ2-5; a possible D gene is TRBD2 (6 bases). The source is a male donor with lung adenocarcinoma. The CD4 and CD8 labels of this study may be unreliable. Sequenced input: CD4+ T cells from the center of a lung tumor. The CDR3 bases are TGTGCCAGCGGGGGATTGGGGGGACCGCACCAAGAGACGCAGTACTTC. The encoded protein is CASGGLGGPHQETQYF.